This T cell receptor beta chain was recorded in a study of cytomegalovirus exposure and HLA in healthy donors. Study-level points and caveats: Serostatus for CMV was the only available immune exposure information.

Worth noting for this clone: Its target is not known.

The PCR was carried out with 60 Vbeta primers and 13 Jbeta primers. TCRdb's copy holds only in-frame clones and misses some; the assay was immunoSEQ multiplex PCR. This table holds roughly 200,000 clones, around 80% found once. Germline V gene lookup returns CDR1 MGHDK and CDR2 SYGVNS. Trimming took off 4 bases at V and 6 bases at J, with 10 bases between the two ends. CDR3 size: 13 residues. Sequencing input: PBMCs. This clonotype originated in a man aged 30-40 years in good health and CMV-seronegative. The J gene is TRBJ2-1, the V gene TRBV25-1; D is possibly TRBD2 (6 bases). This CDR3 reads CASSVGGTNEQFF. CDR3 nucleotide sequence: TGTGCCAGCAGTGTCGGGGGTACCAATGAGCAGTTCTTC.